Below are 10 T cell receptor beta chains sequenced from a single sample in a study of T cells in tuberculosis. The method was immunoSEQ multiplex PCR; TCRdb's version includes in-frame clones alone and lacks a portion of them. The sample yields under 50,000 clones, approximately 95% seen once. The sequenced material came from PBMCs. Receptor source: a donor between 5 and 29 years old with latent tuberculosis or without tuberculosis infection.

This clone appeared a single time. The CDR3 region is CASSQGTAGTEAFF. In DNA, the CDR3 is TGCGCCAGCAGCCAAGGGACCGCGGGCACTGAAGCTTTCTTT. The V gene is TRBV4-1, the J gene TRBJ1-1; D is uncertain. Germline loops: CDR1 MGHRA, CDR2 YSYEKL. V was shortened by 1 base and J by 4 bases, with 10 bases between the two germline ends. CDR3 length equals 14 residues.

CDR3 in DNA: TGTGCCTGGAGCGGGGTTATGACGGGGACTAGCGGGGTGAGCTCCTACAATGAGCAGTTCTTC. Translation gives CAWSGVMTGTSGVSSYNEQFF. The chain couples TRBV30 to TRBJ2-1; TRBD2 aligns across 13 bases. The CDR3 length is 21 residues. Per the germline V gene, CDR1 is GTSNPN and CDR2 is SVGIG (reference sequence). V trimming: 3 bases; J trimming: 0 bases; junction bases outside the gene matches: 17.

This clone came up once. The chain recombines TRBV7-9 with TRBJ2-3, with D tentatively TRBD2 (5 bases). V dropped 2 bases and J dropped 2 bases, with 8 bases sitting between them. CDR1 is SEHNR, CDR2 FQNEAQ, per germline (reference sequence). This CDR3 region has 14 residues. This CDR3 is CASSLFRDTDTQYF. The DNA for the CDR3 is TGTGCCAGCAGCTTATTCCGGGACACAGATACGCAGTATTTT.

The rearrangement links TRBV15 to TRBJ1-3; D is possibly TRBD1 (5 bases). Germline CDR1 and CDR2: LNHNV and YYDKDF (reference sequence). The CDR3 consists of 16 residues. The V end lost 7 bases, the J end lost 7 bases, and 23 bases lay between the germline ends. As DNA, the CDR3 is TGTGCCACCAACCGGGGGTACGCAGGACCTATTAACACCATATATTTT. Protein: CATNRGYAGPINTIYF.

This CDR3 is CALTTRGRTDTQYF. CDR3 in DNA: TGTGCCTTAACTACCAGGGGACGCACAGATACGCAGTATTTT. This chain links TRBV30 with TRBJ2-3; D may be TRBD1 (6 bases). Deletions cut 7 bases from V and 1 base from J, with 15 bases between. The germline V gene encodes CDR1 GTSNPN and CDR2 SVGIG (reference sequence). The CDR3 spans 14 residues.

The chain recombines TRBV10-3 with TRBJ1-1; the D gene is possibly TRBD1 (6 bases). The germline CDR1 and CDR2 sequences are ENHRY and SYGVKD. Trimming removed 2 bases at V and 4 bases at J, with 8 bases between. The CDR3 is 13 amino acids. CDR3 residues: CAISEGGSTEAFF. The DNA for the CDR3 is TGTGCCATCAGTGAGGGGGGCTCCACTGAAGCTTTCTTT.

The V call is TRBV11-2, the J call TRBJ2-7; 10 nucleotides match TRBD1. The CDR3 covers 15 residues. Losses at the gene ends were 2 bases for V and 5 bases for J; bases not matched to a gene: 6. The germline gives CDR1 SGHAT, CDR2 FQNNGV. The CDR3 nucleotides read TGTGCCAGCAGCTTATCGGGACAGGGGAGACACGAGCAGTACTTC. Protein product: CASSLSGQGRHEQYF.

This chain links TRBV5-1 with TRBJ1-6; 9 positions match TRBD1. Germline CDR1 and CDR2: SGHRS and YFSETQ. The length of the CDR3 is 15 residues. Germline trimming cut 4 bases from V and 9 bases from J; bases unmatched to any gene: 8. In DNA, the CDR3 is TGCGCCAGCAGCGAAACGGGACAGGGTGGTTCACCCCTCCACTTT. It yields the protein CASSETGQGGSPLHF.

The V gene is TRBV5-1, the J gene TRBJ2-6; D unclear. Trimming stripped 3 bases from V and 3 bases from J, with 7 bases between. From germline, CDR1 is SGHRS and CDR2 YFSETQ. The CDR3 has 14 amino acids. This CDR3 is CASSSENGANVLTF. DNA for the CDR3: TGCGCCAGCAGCTCCGAGAATGGGGCCAACGTCCTGACTTTC.

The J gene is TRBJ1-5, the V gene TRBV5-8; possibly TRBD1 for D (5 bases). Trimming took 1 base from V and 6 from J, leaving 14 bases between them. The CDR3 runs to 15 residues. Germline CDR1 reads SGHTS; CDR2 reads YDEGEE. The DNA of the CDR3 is TGTGCCAGCAGCTTGACGGGTGGAGGGACTCAGCCCCAGCATTTT. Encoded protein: CASSLTGGGTQPQHF.